One and the same sample provided the 12 T cell receptor beta chains below, sequenced in a study of blood T cell repertoires in COVID-19. The protocol was immunoSEQ multiplex PCR, while the TCRdb copy is restricted to in-frame clones and leaves out a portion. The sample yields roughly 15,000 clones, about 83% seen once. Source material: peripheral blood. Every receptor here comes from a woman aged 60-70 years with acute or convalescent COVID-19.

This clone was seen just once. V is TRBV12-3 or TRBV12-4 and J is TRBJ2-7; no clear D. V lost 4 bases to trimming and J lost 3 bases, with 10 bases between them. The CDR3 is 13 amino acids. CDR3 region: CASSYSVNYEQYF. Here the CDR3 DNA reads TGTGCCAGCAGTTACTCGGTCAACTACGAGCAGTACTTC.

This clone has only a few counts. J is TRBJ1-2 and V is TRBV2, with 10 bases lining up with TRBD1. The CDR3 consists of 16 residues. Germline CDR1 is SNHLY and CDR2 is FYNNEI. Trimming removed 4 bases from V and 8 bases from J; junction bases left unmatched: 13. The CDR3 DNA reads as TGTGCCAGCAGTGGAGAGACAGGGGGCGTCGTCTGGGGCTACACCTTC. This encodes CASSGETGGVVWGYTF.

V usage is TRBV6-5 and J usage is TRBJ2-7, with 7 bases lining up with TRBD2. Trimming took 8 bases from V and 0 from J; bases not matched to a gene: 1. CDR1 is MNHEY, CDR2 SVGAGI, per germline. This CDR3 contains 12 residues. The CDR3 reads CASRDYSYEQYF. As DNA, the CDR3 is TGTGCCAGCCGGGACTACTCCTACGAGCAGTACTTC.

The J gene is TRBJ1-4, the V gene TRBV5-1, with TRBD1 identical over 11 bases. This CDR3 region has 16 residues. Unmatched junction bases numbered 9, after V lost 3 bases and J lost 8 bases. The germline CDR1 and CDR2 sequences are SGHRS and YFSETQ. In nucleotides, the CDR3 is TGCGCCAGCAGCTCTACGGCGGGACAGGGGGGCGAAAAACTGTTTTTT. This codes for CASSSTAGQGGEKLFF.

This clone was observed once. CDR3 DNA: TGTGCCAGCAGGGCCGCAGGGTACGAGCAGTACTTC. Residues: CASRAAGYEQYF. This sequence joins TRBV2 and TRBJ2-7; TRBD1 might be the D (5 bases). Deletions cut 6 bases from V and 4 bases from J, with 10 bases between. The length of the CDR3 is 12 residues. CDR1 and CDR2 (germline): SNHLY, FYNNEI.

The chain uses TRBV28 and TRBJ2-3, with D possibly matching TRBD2 (6 bases). Germline V gene sequence: CDR1 MDHEN, CDR2 SYDVKM. The CDR3 is 13 amino acids. Trimming stripped 6 bases from V and 8 bases from J, with 15 bases between. CDR3 in DNA: TGTGCCAGCAGCATCGGAGCGGGCATTACGCAGTATTTT. Translating gives CASSIGAGITQYF. Based on the CDR3 plus reference TRBV28 and TRBJ2-3, the full variable domain is DVKVTQSSRYLVKRTGEKVFLECVQDMDHENMFWYRQDPGLGLRLIYFSYDVKMKEKGDIPEGYSVSREKKERFSLILESASTNQTSMYLCASSIGAGITQYFGPGTRLTVL.

V usage is TRBV24-1 and J usage is TRBJ2-5; a possible D gene is TRBD1 (5 bases). V was pared by 4 bases and J by 5 bases, with 16 bases between. The V gene's germline CDR1 is KGHDR and CDR2 SFDVKD. This CDR3 region has 15 residues. The CDR3 here is CATSDTKGVVETQYF. DNA of the CDR3: TGTGCCACCAGTGACACAAAAGGGGTTGTGGAGACCCAGTACTTC.

The chain combines TRBV12-3 or TRBV12-4 with TRBJ2-1, with a weak D call TRBD1 (5 bases). The CDR3 totals 13 residues. Trimming stripped 6 bases from V and 7 bases from J, with 13 bases between. The DNA of the CDR3 is TGTGCCAGCAGGCTATTGTCAGGGAATGAGCAGTTCTTC. Residues: CASRLLSGNEQFF.

The chain uses TRBV12-3 or TRBV12-4 and TRBJ2-3, with D perhaps TRBD1 (5 bases). This CDR3 comprises 12 residues. V was cut by 6 bases and J by 6 bases, with 10 bases left in between. The CDR3: CASRTAGDTQYF. The CDR3, as DNA: TGTGCCAGCAGAACAGCAGGGGATACGCAGTATTTT.

The chain is built from TRBV5-5 and TRBJ1-5, with TRBD1 identical over 9 bases. Per germline, CDR1 SGHKS and CDR2 YYEKEE (reference sequence). CDR3 size: 15 residues. V dropped 4 bases and J dropped 5; count of bases not matched to a gene: 7. The CDR3 spells CASSLGQGTDQPQHF. The CDR3 DNA is TGTGCCAGCAGCCTTGGACAGGGGACGGATCAGCCCCAGCATTTT.

The chain uses TRBV11-2 and TRBJ2-2; tentative D call: TRBD2 (6 bases). Germline V gene data show CDR1 as SGHAT and CDR2 as FQNNGV. V lost 2 bases and J 4 bases, leaving 14 bases between the germline ends. This CDR3 region has 16 residues. CDR3 nucleotides: TGTGCCAGCAGCTTATGGAGGGGTCGAAGCACCGGGGAGCTGTTTTTT. Amino acid sequence: CASSLWRGRSTGELFF.

The DNA of the CDR3 is TGTGCCAGTCAACAGGGGAACTATGGCTACACCTTC. Translation: CASQQGNYGYTF. The chain joins TRBV28 to TRBJ1-2; 7 bases are a match to TRBD1. J lost 2 bases, V lost 9 bases, and 3 bases had no gene match. There are 12 residues in the CDR3. From germline, CDR1 is MDHEN and CDR2 SYDVKM.